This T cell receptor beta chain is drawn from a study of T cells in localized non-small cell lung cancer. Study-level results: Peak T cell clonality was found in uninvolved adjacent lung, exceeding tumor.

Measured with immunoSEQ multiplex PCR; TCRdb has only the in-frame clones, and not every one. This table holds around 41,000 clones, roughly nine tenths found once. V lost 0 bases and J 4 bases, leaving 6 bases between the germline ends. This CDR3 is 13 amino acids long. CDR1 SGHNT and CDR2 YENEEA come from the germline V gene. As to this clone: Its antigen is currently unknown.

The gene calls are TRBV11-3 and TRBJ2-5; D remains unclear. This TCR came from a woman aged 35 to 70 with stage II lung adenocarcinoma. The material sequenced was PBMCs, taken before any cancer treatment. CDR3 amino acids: CASSLEVGETQYF. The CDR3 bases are TGTGCCAGCAGCTTAGAGGTGGGAGAGACCCAGTACTTC.